What follows are 28 T cell receptor beta chains derived from one specimen sequenced in a study of shared clonotypes between healthy human individuals. The assay was immunoSEQ multiplex PCR, and TCRdb's table has in-frame clones only and misses some. In the table there are 2 million or so clones, less than 95% of which are singletons. CD45RO-negative cells were positively selected for CCR7, leaving out terminally differentiated effector memory CD45RA+ cells. The sample consisted of naive CD8+ T cells sorted from blood. The receptors were sampled from a young man in good health.

This sequence joins TRBV28 and TRBJ1-1; D remains ambiguous. V was trimmed by 3 bases and J by 0 bases, leaving 11 bases between them. The CDR3 is 15 amino acids. The V gene's germline CDR1 is MDHEN and CDR2 SYDVKM. As DNA, the CDR3 is TGTGCCAGCAGTTTTCCCTCTTTCATGAACACTGAAGCTTTCTTT. Translating gives CASSFPSFMNTEAFF.

The chain is built from TRBV7-9 and TRBJ2-7; possibly TRBD1 for D (5 bases). The germline CDR1 and CDR2 sequences are SEHNR and FQNEAQ (reference sequence). The CDR3 is made up of 13 amino acids. Trimming took off 5 bases at V and 2 bases at J, with 10 bases between the two ends. The CDR3 coding sequence is TGTGCCAGCAGCCGCAGGGATACCTACGAGCAGTACTTC. This sequence encodes CASSRRDTYEQYF.

V is TRBV28 and J is TRBJ1-2; D might be TRBD1 (5 bases). This CDR3 is 16 amino acids long. The germline V gene encodes CDR1 MDHEN and CDR2 SYDVKM. Trimming left V 6 bases short and J 0 bases short, with 17 bases between. DNA of the CDR3: TGTGCCAGCAGCATGACTGGGGCGGGCTCTAACTATGGCTACACCTTC. As protein: CASSMTGAGSNYGYTF.

The chain is built from TRBV14 and TRBJ2-3; D is undetermined. Germline loops: CDR1 SGHDN, CDR2 FVKESK. The CDR3 is 15 amino acids. Deletions cut 0 bases from V and 2 bases from J, with 9 bases between. CDR3 sequence: CASSQDARITDTQYF. Written as DNA, the CDR3 is TGTGCCAGCAGCCAAGATGCGCGAATCACAGATACGCAGTATTTT. Full variable domain (outside the CDR3, taken from reference TRBV14 and TRBJ2-3): EAGVTQFPSHSVIEKGQTVTLRCDPISGHDNLYWYRRVMGKEIKFLLHFVKESKQDESGMPNNRFLAERTGGTYSTLKVQPAELEDSGVYFCASSQDARITDTQYFGPGTRLTVL.

V gene TRBV7-9 combines with J gene TRBJ2-1, with 12 nucleotides matching TRBD2. The CDR3 covers 17 residues. V trimming: 0 bases; J trimming: 9 bases; junction bases outside the gene matches: 9. Germline CDR1 is SEHNR and CDR2 is FQNEAQ (reference sequence). The CDR3 here is CASSLALAGGIGGEQFF. In nucleotides, the CDR3 is TGTGCCAGCAGCTTAGCCCTAGCGGGGGGGATCGGTGGTGAGCAGTTCTTC.

V gene TRBV7-2 combines with J gene TRBJ1-6; maybe TRBD1 (6 bases). Looked up from germline, CDR1 is SGHTA and CDR2 is FQGNSA. The length of the CDR3 is 15 residues. The V end lost 1 base, the J end lost 7 bases, and 11 bases lay between the germline ends. CDR3 sequence reads: CASSLEVRGNSPLHF. CDR3 DNA: TGTGCCAGCAGCTTAGAAGTCAGGGGAAATTCACCCCTCCACTTT.

Comment on this clone: Other nucleotide sequences from this sample produce the same CDR3. This chain uses TRBV5-6 with TRBJ1-6; 9 positions agree with TRBD1. J was trimmed by 7 bases and V by 2 bases; bases with no gene match: 1. CDR1 is SGHDT and CDR2 is YYEEEE in the germline V gene. The CDR3 extends over 14 amino acids. This CDR3 reads CASSFGTGNSPLHF. As DNA, the CDR3 is TGTGCCAGCAGCTTTGGGACAGGGAATTCACCCCTCCACTTT.

This chain connects TRBV7-9 to TRBJ2-3, with 7 bases fitting TRBD2. Germline loops: CDR1 SEHNR, CDR2 FQNEAQ (reference sequence). The ends lost 6 bases at V and 6 bases at J; junction bases unmatched: 9. The length of the CDR3 is 14 residues. The CDR3, as DNA: TGTGCCAGCAGTTTACTTCGGGGGGAGGATACGCAGTATTTT. Protein sequence: CASSLLRGEDTQYF.

The V and J genes are TRBV7-6 and TRBJ2-2, with no clear D. Trimming took 6 bases from V and 0 from J, leaving 11 bases between them. This CDR3 contains 15 residues. Per the germline V gene, CDR1 is SGHVS and CDR2 is FNYEAQ. The CDR3 DNA follows: TGTGCCAGCAGTCCCGTCCTAACGAACACCGGGGAGCTGTTTTTT. Protein sequence: CASSPVLTNTGELFF.

The chain couples TRBV5-6 to TRBJ2-2, with 11 bases lining up with TRBD2. Germline V gives CDR1 SGHDT, CDR2 YYEEEE. The CDR3 runs to 16 residues. Losses at the gene ends were 0 bases for V and 6 bases for J; bases not matched to a gene: 4. The CDR3 here is CASSLELAGEPGELFF. The CDR3 DNA is TGTGCCAGCAGCTTGGAACTAGCGGGAGAGCCCGGGGAGCTGTTTTTT.

This clone occurred once. This sequence joins TRBV5-5 and TRBJ2-7; D is possibly TRBD2 (6 bases). This CDR3 spans 16 amino acids. V lost 0 bases and J lost 4, with 17 bases in between. Looked up from germline, CDR1 is SGHKS and CDR2 is YYEKEE (reference sequence). The CDR3 sequence is CASSLVWETSRYEQYF. The DNA for the CDR3 is TGTGCCAGCAGCTTGGTTTGGGAGACTAGTCGGTACGAGCAGTACTTC.

This clone was counted a single time. The genes are TRBV7-2 and TRBJ2-7; no clear D gene. The germline gives CDR1 SGHTA, CDR2 FQGNSA. Trimming took off 1 base at V and 6 bases at J, with 10 bases between the two ends. The CDR3 sequence is 13 residues long. CDR3 bases: TGTGCCAGCAGCTTAGGTGGTTGGGGCGAGCAGTACTTC. It is translated as CASSLGGWGEQYF.

The chain couples TRBV7-9 to TRBJ2-3; D possibly uses TRBD1 or TRBD2 (5 bases each). This CDR3 region has 14 residues. Germline-derived CDR1 and CDR2 are SEHNR and FQNEAQ (reference sequence). Deletions cut 4 bases from V and 4 bases from J, with 12 bases between. The CDR3 spells CASSYWGNADTQYF. The CDR3, as DNA: TGTGCCAGCAGCTATTGGGGGAATGCAGATACGCAGTATTTT.

This clone is a singleton in its sample. The same CDR3 is also encoded by other DNA sequences in this sample. The V and J genes are TRBV5-6 and TRBJ2-5; 8 bases agree with TRBD1. Germline loops: CDR1 SGHDT, CDR2 YYEEEE. The CDR3 covers 13 residues. V trimming: 4 bases; J trimming: 3 bases; junction bases outside the gene matches: 2. This chain's CDR3 is CASSQTGEETQYF. In DNA, the CDR3 is TGTGCCAGCAGCCAGACAGGGGAAGAGACCCAGTACTTC.

The chain combines TRBV13 with TRBJ2-3; D may correspond to TRBD1 or TRBD2 (5 bases each). The ends were cut back, 4 bases at V and 2 bases at J, with 10 bases in the middle. Germline values: CDR1 PRHDT, CDR2 FYEKMQ (reference sequence). CDR3 length: 14 amino acids. The CDR3 loop is CASSSLGTTDTQYF. The CDR3 nucleotides are TGTGCCAGCAGCTCCCTGGGGACCACAGATACGCAGTATTTT.

This sequence joins TRBV15 and TRBJ2-3; perhaps TRBD1 as D (5 bases). Deletions cut 6 bases from V and 1 base from J, with 11 bases between. Germline V CDR1 and CDR2: LNHNV, YYDKDF (reference sequence). This CDR3 is built from 14 residues. CDR3 protein: CATSGRGGTDTQYF. CDR3 in DNA: TGTGCCACCAGTGGTAGGGGCGGCACAGATACGCAGTATTTT. Together with reference TRBV15 and TRBJ2-3, the CDR3 gives the full variable domain: DAMVIQNPRYQVTQFGKPVTLSCSQTLNHNVMYWYQQKSSQAPKLLFHYYDKDFNNEADTPDNFQSRRPNTSFCFLDIRSPGLGDTAMYLCATSGRGGTDTQYFGPGTRLTVL.

The CDR3 nucleotides read TGCGCCAGCAGCCAAGAGTGGCCAACACAAGAGACCCAGTACTTC. Protein: CASSQEWPTQETQYF. V is TRBV4-3 and J is TRBJ2-5; D is uncertain. V gave up 0 bases and J gave up 2 bases, with 10 bases separating them. The CDR3 is 15 residues long. The germline gives CDR1 LGHNA, CDR2 YSLEER.

In this sample, this clone turned up once. The chain recombines TRBV27 with TRBJ2-7; 7 bases align to TRBD1. After removal of 2 bases from V and 0 bases from J, the junction contained 7 bases not matched to a gene. CDR3 length equals 16 residues. Germline V lookup: CDR1 MNHEY, CDR2 SMNVEV (reference sequence). The CDR3 sequence: CASSLNVGQISYEQYF. The CDR3 DNA is TGTGCCAGCAGTTTAAACGTGGGACAGATCTCCTACGAGCAGTACTTC.

V gene TRBV9 combines with J gene TRBJ1-1; D is perhaps TRBD1 (6 bases). V shed 3 bases and J shed 8 bases, with 11 bases lying between them. CDR3 length equals 12 residues. Germline V gene data show CDR1 as SGDLS and CDR2 as YYNGEE. CDR3 residues: CASSAPGQEAFF. As DNA, the CDR3 is TGTGCCAGCAGCGCCCCGGGACAAGAAGCTTTCTTT. Based on the CDR3 plus reference TRBV9 and TRBJ1-1, the full variable domain is DSGVTQTPKHLITATGQRVTLRCSPRSGDLSVYWYQQSLDQGLQFLIQYYNGEERAKGNILERFSAQQFPDLHSELNLSSLELGDSALYFCASSAPGQEAFFGQGTRLTVV.

The V call is TRBV6-1, the J call TRBJ2-2; perhaps TRBD1 as D (6 bases). This CDR3 region has 13 residues. Germline CDR1 is MNHNS and CDR2 is SASEGT. In DNA, the CDR3 is TGTGCAGCAAACAGGGAGAACACCGGGGAGCTGTTTTTT. This encodes CAANRENTGELFF.

On this clone: At the DNA level, this CDR3 is encoded by other sequences in the same sample as well. This chain joins TRBV10-3 and TRBJ1-1; no clear D. CDR1 and CDR2 from the germline V gene are ENHRY and SYGVKD. The ends were cut back, 0 bases at V and 1 base at J, with 3 bases in the middle. This CDR3 region has 13 residues. The CDR3 is CAISESANTEAFF. In nucleotides, the CDR3 is TGTGCCATCAGTGAGTCCGCGAACACTGAAGCTTTCTTT.

The V and J genes are TRBV7-9 and TRBJ1-1, with 9 nucleotides matching TRBD1. After removal of 6 bases from V and 4 bases from J, the junction contained 9 bases not matched to a gene. Germline V gene sequence: CDR1 SEHNR, CDR2 FQNEAQ (reference sequence). The CDR3 has 15 residues. CDR3 sequence (DNA): TGTGCCAGCAGTCCGCCGGGGACAGGGACCACTGAAGCTTTCTTT. Its protein product is CASSPPGTGTTEAFF.

V is TRBV6-5 and J is TRBJ1-2, with D hard to call. V was clipped by 5 bases and J by 0 bases, with 13 bases between them. This CDR3 region has 15 residues. Germline V lookup: CDR1 MNHEY, CDR2 SVGAGI. This CDR3 reads CASSPDPFANYGYTF. The CDR3 DNA follows: TGTGCCAGCAGTCCCGACCCTTTTGCTAACTATGGCTACACCTTC.

The chain has TRBV4-1 and TRBJ2-3; 8 nucleotides align to TRBD2. J lost 0 bases, V lost 4 bases, and 3 bases had no gene match. Germline CDR1 is MGHRA and CDR2 is YSYEKL. The CDR3 length is 15 residues. CDR3 region: CASSLQRGSTDTQYF. CDR3 bases: TGCGCCAGCAGCCTTCAGCGGGGGAGCACAGATACGCAGTATTTT.

The gene calls are TRBV7-6 and TRBJ2-1, with D possibly being TRBD1 (5 bases). Germline CDR1 is SGHVS and CDR2 is FNYEAQ. The V and J ends lost 3 bases and 4 bases respectively, with 13 bases between them. This CDR3 has 15 residues. The CDR3 sequence is CASSFRQRSYNEQFF. CDR3 sequence (DNA): TGTGCCAGCAGCTTCAGACAGAGATCTTACAATGAGCAGTTCTTC.

The chain employs TRBV4-3 and TRBJ2-5; the D gene is possibly TRBD2 (6 bases). The CDR3 is made up of 14 amino acids. Trimming stripped 3 bases from V and 5 bases from J, with 13 bases between. Germline CDR1 LGHNA, CDR2 YSLEER. CDR3 amino acids: CASSHGTPAETQYF. The CDR3 bases are TGCGCCAGCAGCCACGGGACTCCTGCCGAGACCCAGTACTTC.

The rearrangement uses TRBV11-2 and TRBJ2-5; D remains unclear. Looked up from germline, CDR1 is SGHAT and CDR2 is FQNNGV. The CDR3 length is 16 residues. V shed 3 bases and J shed 5 bases, with 19 bases lying between them. The CDR3 loop reads CASSFLGTLNGETQYF. CDR3 in DNA: TGTGCCAGCAGCTTCCTAGGCACCCTAAATGGGGAGACCCAGTACTTC. The entire variable domain, with the rest obtained from reference TRBV11-2 and TRBJ2-5, is as follows: EAGVAQSPRYKIIEKRQSVAFWCNPISGHATLYWYQQILGQGPKLLIQFQNNGVVDDSQLPKDRFSAERLKGVDSTLKIQPAKLEDSAVYLCASSFLGTLNGETQYFGPGTRLLVL.

V usage is TRBV7-2 and J usage is TRBJ2-7; D is ambiguous. From germline, CDR1 is SGHTA and CDR2 FQGNSA. CDR3 size: 17 residues. Trimming removed 1 base at V and 0 bases at J, with 16 bases between. Written as DNA, the CDR3 is TGTGCCAGCAGCTTAGTAGGGTGGGCGGAGAGCTCCTACGAGCAGTACTTC. Translation gives CASSLVGWAESSYEQYF.